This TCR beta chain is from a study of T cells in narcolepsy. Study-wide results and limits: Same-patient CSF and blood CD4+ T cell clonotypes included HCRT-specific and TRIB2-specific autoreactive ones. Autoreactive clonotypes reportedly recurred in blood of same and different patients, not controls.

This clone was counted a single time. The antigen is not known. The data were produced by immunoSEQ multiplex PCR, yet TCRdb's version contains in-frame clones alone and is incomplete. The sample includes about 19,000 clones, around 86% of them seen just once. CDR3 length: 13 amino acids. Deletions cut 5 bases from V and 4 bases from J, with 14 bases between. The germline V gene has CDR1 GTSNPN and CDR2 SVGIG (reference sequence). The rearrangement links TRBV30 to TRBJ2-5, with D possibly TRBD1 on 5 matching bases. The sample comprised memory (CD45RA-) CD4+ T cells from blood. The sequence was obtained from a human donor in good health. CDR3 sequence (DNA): TGTGCCTGGGTGGAGTCTAGGGGAGAGACCCAGTACTTC. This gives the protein CAWVESRGETQYF.